This T cell receptor beta chain was captured in a study of T-cell reconstitution after alpha-beta-depleted transplantation in children. This clonotype was detected ten times or more. The library targeted TCRbeta and was prepared with unique molecular identifiers. TCRdb re-derived calls from the PCR reads in MiXCR, one entry per CDR3 protein. The repertoire holds about 610,000 distinct CDR3 sequences, with over 9.5% as singletons. CDR3 size: 20 residues. After removal of 4 bases from V and 0 bases from J, the junction contained 16 bases not matched to a gene. The germline CDR1 and CDR2 sequences are KGHDR and SFDVKD.

The rearrangement links TRBV24-1 to TRBJ2-3; 9 bases are shared with TRBD2. Specimen: PBMCs from the stem cell graft donor, collected from the stem cell graft. This clonotype was obtained from a human donor who donated a stem cell graft to a child with acute myeloid leukemia. CDR3 region: CATSDWTGLTSGKSTDTQYF. The CDR3 DNA sequence: TGTGCCACCAGTGACTGGACAGGCTTGACTAGCGGAAAAAGCACAGATACGCAGTATTTT.